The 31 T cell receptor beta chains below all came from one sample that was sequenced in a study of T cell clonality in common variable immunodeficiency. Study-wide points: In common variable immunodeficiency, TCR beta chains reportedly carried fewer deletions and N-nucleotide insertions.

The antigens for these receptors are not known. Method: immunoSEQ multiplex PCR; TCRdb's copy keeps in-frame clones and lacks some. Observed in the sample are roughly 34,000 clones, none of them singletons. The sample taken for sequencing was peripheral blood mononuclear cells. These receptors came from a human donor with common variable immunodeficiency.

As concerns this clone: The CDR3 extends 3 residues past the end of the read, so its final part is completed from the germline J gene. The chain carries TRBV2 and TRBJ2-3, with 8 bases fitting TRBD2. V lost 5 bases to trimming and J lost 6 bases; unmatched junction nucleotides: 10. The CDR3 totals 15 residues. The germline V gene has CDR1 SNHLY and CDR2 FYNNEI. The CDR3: CASSNGTRGVDTQYF. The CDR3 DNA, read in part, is TGTGCCAGCAGTAACGGGACTAGGGGTGTCGATACG.

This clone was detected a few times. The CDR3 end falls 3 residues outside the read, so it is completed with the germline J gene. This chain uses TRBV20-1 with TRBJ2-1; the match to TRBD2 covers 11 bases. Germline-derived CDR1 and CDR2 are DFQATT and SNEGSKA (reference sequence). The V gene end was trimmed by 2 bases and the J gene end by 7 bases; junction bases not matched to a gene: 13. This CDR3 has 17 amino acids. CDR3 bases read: TGCAGTGCTAGATCAACTAGCGGGAGACCGTTGGGAAATGAG. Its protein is CSARSTSGRPLGNE. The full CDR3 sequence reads CSARSTSGRPLGNEQFF.

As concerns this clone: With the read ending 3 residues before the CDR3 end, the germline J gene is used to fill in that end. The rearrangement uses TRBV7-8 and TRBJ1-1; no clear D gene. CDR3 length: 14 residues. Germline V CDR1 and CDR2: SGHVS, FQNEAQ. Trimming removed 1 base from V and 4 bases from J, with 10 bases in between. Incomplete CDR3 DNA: TGTGCCAGCAGCTTAGTTGGAGCGGGCACTGAA. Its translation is CASSLVGAGTE. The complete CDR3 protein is CASSLVGAGTEAFF.

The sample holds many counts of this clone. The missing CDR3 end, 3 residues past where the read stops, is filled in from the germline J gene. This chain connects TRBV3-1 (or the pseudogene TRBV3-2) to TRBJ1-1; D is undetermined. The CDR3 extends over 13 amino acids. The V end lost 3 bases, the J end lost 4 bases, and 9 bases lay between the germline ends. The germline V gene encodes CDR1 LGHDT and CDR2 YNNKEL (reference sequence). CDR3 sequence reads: CASSHGQSTEAFF. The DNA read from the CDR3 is TGTGCCAGCAGCCATGGCCAGTCCACTGAA.

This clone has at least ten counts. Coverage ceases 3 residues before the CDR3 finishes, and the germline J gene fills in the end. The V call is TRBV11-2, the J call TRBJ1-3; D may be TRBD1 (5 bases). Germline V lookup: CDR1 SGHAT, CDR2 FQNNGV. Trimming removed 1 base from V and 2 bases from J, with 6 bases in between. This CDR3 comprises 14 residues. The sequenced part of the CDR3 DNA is TGTGCCAGCAGCTTAGCGGGGGCTGGAAACACC. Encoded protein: CASSLAGAGNT. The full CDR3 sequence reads CASSLAGAGNTIYF. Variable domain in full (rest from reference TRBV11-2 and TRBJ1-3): EAGVAQSPRYKIIEKRQSVAFWCNPISGHATLYWYQQILGQGPKLLIQFQNNGVVDDSQLPKDRFSAERLKGVDSTLKIQPAKLEDSAVYLCASSLAGAGNTIYFGEGSWLTVV.

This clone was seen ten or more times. CDR3 bases read: TGTGCCAGTTGGCCGCTAGCTCGGCTAAACAATGAG. Translating it yields CASWPLARLNNE. The whole CDR3 is CASWPLARLNNEQFF. The V call is TRBV5-6, the J call TRBJ2-1; a possible D gene is TRBD2 (5 bases). The CDR3 end is not reached by the read, which stops 3 residues before it; the germline J gene fills it in. Germline CDR1 SGHDT, CDR2 YYEEEE. V was trimmed by 8 bases and J by 5 bases, leaving 20 bases between them. The CDR3 length is 15 residues.

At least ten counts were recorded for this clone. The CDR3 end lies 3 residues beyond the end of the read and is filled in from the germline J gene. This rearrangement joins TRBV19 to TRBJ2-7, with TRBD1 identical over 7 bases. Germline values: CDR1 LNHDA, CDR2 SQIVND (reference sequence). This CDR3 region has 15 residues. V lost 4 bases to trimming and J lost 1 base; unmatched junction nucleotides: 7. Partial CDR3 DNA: TGTGCCAGTAGTACCACTTCGACAGGGTCCTACGAG. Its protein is CASSTTSTGSYE. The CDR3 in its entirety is CASSTTSTGSYEQYF.

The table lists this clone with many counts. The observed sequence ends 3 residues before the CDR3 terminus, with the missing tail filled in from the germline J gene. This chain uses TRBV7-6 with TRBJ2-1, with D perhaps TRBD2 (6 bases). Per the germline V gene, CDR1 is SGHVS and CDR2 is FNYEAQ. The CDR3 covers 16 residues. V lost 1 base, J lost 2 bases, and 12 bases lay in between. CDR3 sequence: CASSLEVPGAYNEQFF. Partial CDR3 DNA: TGTGCCAGCAGCTTAGAGGTTCCGGGGGCCTACAATGAG.

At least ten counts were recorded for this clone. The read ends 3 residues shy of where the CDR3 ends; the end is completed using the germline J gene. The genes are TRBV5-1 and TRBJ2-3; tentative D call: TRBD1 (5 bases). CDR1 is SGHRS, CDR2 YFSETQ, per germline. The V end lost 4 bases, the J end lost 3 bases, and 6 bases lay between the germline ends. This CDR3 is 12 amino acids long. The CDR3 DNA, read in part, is TGCGCCAGCAGCCCAGGGACAGATACG. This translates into CASSPGTDT. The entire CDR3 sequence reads CASSPGTDTQYF.

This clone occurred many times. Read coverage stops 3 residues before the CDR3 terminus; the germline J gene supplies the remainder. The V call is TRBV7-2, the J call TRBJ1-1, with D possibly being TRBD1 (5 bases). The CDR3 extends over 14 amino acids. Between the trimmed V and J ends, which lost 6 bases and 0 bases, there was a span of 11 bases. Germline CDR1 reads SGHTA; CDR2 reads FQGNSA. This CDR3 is CASRPGGVNTEAFF. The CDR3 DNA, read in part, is TGTGCCAGCAGGCCCGGGGGGGTGAACACTGAA.

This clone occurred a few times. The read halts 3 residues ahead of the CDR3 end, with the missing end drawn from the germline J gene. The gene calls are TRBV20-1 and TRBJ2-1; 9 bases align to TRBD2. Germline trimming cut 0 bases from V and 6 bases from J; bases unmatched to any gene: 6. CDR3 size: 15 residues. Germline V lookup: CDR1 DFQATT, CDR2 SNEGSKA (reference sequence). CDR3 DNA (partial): TGCAGTGCTAGAGATTTCACTAGCGGGTTCAATGAG. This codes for CSARDFTSGFNE. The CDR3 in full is CSARDFTSGFNEQFF.

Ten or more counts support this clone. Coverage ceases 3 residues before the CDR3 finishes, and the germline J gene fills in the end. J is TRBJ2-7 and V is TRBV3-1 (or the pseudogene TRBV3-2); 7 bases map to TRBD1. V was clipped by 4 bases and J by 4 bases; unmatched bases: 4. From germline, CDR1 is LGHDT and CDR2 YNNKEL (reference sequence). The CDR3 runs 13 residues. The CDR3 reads CASSRTGTYEQYF. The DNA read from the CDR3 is TGTGCCAGCAGCCGGACAGGAACTTACGAG.

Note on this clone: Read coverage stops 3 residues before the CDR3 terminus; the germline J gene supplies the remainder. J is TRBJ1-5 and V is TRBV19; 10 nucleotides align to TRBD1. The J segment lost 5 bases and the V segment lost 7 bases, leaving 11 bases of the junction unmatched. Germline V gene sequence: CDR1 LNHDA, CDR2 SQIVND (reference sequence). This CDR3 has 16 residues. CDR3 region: CASIDYPDRGYQPQHF. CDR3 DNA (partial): TGTGCCAGTATCGACTATCCGGACAGGGGGTATCAGCCC.

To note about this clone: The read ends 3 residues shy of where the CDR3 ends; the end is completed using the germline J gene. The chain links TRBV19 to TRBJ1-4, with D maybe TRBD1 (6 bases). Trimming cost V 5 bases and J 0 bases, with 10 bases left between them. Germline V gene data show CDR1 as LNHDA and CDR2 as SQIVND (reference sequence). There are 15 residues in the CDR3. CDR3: CASSDDRTTNEKLFF. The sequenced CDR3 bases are TGTGCCAGTAGTGATGACAGGACAACTAATGAAAAA.

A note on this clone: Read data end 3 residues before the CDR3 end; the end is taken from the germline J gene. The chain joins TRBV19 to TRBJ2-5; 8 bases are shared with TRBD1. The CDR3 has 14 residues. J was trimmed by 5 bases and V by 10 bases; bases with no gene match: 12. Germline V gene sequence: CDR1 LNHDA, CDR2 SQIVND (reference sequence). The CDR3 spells CATTDREVQETQYF. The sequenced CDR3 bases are TGTGCCACTACGGACAGGGAGGTTCAGGAGACC.

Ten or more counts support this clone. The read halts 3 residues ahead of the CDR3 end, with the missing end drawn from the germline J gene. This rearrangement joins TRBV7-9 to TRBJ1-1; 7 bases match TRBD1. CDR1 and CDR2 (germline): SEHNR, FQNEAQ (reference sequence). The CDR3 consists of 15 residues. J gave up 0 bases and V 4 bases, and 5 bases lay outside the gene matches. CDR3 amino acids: CASSSRGQLNTEAFF. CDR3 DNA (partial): TGTGCCAGCAGCTCTCGGGGACAGCTGAACACTGAA.

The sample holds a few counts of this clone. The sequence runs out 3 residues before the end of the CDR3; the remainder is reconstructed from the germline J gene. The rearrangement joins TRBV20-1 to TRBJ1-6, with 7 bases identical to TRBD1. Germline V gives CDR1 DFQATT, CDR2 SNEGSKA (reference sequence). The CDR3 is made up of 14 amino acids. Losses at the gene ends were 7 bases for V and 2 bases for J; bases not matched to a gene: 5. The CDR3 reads CSVQGGPYNSPLHF. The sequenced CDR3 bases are TGCAGTGTCCAGGGGGGCCCCTATAATTCACCC.

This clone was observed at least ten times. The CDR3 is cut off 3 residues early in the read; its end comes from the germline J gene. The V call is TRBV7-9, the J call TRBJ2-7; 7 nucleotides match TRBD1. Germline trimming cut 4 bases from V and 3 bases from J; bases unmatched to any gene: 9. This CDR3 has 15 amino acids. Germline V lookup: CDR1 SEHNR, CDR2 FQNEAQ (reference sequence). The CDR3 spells CASSSGTGQRYEQYF. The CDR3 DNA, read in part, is TGTGCCAGCAGCTCGGGGACGGGACAGCGCTACGAG.

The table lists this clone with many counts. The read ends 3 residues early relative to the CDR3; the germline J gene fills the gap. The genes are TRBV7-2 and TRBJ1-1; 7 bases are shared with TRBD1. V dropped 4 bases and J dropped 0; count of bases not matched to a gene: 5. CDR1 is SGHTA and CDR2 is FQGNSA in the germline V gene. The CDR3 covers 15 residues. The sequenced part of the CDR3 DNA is TGTGCCAGCAGCTCTCGGGGACAGCTGAACACTGAA. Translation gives CASSSRGQLNTE. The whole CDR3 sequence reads CASSSRGQLNTEAFF. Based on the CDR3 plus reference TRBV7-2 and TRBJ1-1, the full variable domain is GAGVSQSPSNKVTEKGKDVELRCDPISGHTALYWYRQSLGQGLEFLIYFQGNSAPDKSGLPSDRFSAERTGGSVSTLTIQRTQQEDSAVYLCASSSRGQLNTEAFFGQGTRLTVV.

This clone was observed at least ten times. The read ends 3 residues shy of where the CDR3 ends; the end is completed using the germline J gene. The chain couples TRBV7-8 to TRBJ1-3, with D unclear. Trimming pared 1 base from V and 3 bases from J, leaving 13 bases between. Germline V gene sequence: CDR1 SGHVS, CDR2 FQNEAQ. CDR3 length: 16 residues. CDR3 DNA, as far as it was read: TGTGCCAGCAGCTTAGGGTTTGCGGGCTTTGGAAACACC. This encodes CASSLGFAGFGNT. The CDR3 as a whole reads CASSLGFAGFGNTIYF.

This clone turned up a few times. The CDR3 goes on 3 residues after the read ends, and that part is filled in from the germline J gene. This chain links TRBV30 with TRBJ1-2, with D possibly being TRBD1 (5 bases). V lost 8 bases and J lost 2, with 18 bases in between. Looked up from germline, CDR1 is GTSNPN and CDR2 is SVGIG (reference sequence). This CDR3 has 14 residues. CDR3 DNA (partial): TGTGCCAGTAGTTTTGCAGACAGAAACTATGGC. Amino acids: CASSFADRNYG. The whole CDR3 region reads CASSFADRNYGYTF.

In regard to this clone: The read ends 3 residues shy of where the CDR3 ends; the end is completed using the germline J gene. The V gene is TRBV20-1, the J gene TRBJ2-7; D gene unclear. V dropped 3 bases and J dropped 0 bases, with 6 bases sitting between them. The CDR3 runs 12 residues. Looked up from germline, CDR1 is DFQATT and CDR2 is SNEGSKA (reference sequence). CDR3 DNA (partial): TGCAGTGCTAGGGGCCTCTCCTACGAG. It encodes CSARGLSYE. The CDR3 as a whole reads CSARGLSYEQYF.

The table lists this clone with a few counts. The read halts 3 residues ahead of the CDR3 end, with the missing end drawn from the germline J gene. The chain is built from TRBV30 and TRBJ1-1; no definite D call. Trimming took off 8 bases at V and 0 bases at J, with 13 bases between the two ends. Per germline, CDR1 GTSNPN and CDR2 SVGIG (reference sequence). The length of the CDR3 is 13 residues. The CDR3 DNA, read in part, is TGTGCCAGTAGCCGGGTCTTGAACACTGAA. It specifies CASSRVLNTE. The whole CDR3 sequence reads CASSRVLNTEAFF.

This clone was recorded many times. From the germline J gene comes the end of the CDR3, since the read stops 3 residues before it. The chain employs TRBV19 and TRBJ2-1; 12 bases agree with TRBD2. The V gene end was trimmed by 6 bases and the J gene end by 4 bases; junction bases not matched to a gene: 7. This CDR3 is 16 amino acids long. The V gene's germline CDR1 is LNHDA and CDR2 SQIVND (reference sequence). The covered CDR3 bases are TGTGCCAGTAGCCTCTCAACTAGCGGGAGGTACAATGAG. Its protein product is CASSLSTSGRYNE. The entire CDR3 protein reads CASSLSTSGRYNEQFF. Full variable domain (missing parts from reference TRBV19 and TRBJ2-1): DGGITQSPKYLFRKEGQNVTLSCEQNLNHDAMYWYRQDPGQGLRLIYYSQIVNDFQKGDIAEGYSVSREKKESFPLTVTSAQKNPTAFYLCASSLSTSGRYNEQFFGPGTRLTVL.

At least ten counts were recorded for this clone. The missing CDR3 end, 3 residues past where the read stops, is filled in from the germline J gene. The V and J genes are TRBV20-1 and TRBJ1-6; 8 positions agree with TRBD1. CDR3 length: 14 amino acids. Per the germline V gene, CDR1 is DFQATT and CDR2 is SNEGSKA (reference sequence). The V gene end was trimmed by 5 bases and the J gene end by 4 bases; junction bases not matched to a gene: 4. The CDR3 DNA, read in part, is TGCAGTGCTCTCGGGACAGGTTATAATTCACCC. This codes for CSALGTGYNSP. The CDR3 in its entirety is CSALGTGYNSPLHF.

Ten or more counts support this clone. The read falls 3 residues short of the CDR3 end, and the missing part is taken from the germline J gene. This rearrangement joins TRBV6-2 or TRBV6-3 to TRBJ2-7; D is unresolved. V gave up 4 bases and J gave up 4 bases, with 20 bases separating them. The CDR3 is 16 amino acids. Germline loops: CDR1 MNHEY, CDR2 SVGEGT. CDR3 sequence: CASSSLNGFEKYEQYF. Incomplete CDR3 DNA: TGTGCCAGCAGTTCTCTAAATGGTTTTGAAAAGTACGAG.

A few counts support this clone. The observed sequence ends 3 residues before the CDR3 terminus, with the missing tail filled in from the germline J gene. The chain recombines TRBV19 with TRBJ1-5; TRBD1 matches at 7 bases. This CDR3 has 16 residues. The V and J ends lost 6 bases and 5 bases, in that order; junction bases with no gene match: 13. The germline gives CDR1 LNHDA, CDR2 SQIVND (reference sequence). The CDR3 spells CASSPYRGGRDQPQHF. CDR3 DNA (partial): TGTGCCAGTAGCCCATACAGGGGAGGTCGGGATCAGCCC.

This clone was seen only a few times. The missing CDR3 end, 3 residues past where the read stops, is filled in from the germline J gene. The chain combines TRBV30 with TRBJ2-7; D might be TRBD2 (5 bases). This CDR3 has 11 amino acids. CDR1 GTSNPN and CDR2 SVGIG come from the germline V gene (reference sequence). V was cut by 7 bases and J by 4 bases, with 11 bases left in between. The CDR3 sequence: CAYAGDYEQYF. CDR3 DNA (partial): TGTGCCTACGCCGGGGATTACGAG. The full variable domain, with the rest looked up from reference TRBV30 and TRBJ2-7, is SQTIHQWPATLVQPVGSPLSLECTVEGTSNPNLYWYRQAAGRGLQLLFYSVGIGQISSEVPQNLSASRPQDRQFILSSKKLLLSDSGFYLCAYAGDYEQYFGPGTRLTVT.

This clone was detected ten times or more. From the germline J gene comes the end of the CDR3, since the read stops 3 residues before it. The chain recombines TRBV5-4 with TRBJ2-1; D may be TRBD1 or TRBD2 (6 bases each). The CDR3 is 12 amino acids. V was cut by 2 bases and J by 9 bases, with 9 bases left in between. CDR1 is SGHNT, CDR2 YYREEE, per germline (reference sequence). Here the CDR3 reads CASSLQGGEQFF. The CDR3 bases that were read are TGTGCCAGCAGCTTACAGGGAGGTGAG.

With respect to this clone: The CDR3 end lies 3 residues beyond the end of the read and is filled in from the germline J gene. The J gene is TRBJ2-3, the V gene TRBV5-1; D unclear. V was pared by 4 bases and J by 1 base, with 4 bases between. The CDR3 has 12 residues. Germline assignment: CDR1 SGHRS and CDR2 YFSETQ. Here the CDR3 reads CASSRGTDTQYF. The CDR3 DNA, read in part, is TGCGCCAGCAGCCGGGGCACAGATACG.

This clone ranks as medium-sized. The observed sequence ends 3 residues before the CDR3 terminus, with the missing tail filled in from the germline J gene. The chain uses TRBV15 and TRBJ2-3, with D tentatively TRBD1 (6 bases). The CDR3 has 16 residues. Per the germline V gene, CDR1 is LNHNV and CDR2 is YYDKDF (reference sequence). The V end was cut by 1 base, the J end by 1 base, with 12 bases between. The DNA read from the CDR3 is TGTGCCACCAGCAGAGGAGTGGGGGCGGGCACAGATACG. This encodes CATSRGVGAGTDT. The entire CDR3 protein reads CATSRGVGAGTDTQYF. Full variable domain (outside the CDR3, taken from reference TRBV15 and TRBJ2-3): DAMVIQNPRYQVTQFGKPVTLSCSQTLNHNVMYWYQQKSSQAPKLLFHYYDKDFNNEADTPDNFQSRRPNTSFCFLDIRSPGLGDTAMYLCATSRGVGAGTDTQYFGPGTRLTVL.